This TCR beta chain was sequenced in a study of regulatory T cells in long-lasting Graves disease. This CDR3 region has 14 residues. For TCR beta, libraries came from iRepertoire HTBI primers and Arm-PCR of CDR3 regions. Using its own MiXCR run on the multiplex PCR reads, TCRdb lists one record per CDR3 protein. This table holds 360,000 or so distinct CDR3 sequences, approximately 15% found once. Of note for this clonotype: An end of the junction does not agree with germline; a read error may underlie this.

Time point denoted: newly diagnosed GD, antithyroid drugs for less than 3 months. Preparation of the TCR library used RNA extracted from PBMCs. These data were also filed under a second study, of T cells in Graves' hyperthyroidism and ophthalmopathy.

The input for sequencing was peripheral blood mononuclear cells (PBMCs), taken at new diagnosis, from a patient treated with antithyroid drugs. The V and J genes are TRBV12-3 or TRBV12-4 and TRBJ2-7; perhaps TRBD1 as D (6 bases). This clonotype was obtained from a man between 35 and 55 years old with Graves disease. The CDR3 coding sequence is TGTGCCAGCAGCCTCCCACAGGGCTCCCACGAGCAGTACTTC. It translates to CASSLPQGSHEQYF.